These 26 T cell receptor beta chains came from one sample sequenced in a study of CD8 T cells in ankylosing spondylitis. Study observations and caveats: What seemed typical of ankylosing spondylitis blood was a TCR beta motif built from 7 or 8 highly homologous variants.

TCRdb analysed the 5' RACE reads with MiXCR anew, one entry per CDR3 protein. The repertoire includes fewer than 400,000 distinct CDR3 sequences, 6.5% to 10% of them detected once, and just over 14% sits in the top ten. No antigens are known for them. The sample comprised blood, either unsorted or a sorted T cell fraction (not recorded which). The receptors here all came from a male donor with ankylosing spondylitis.

The sample holds a few counts of this clonotype. As DNA, the CDR3 is TGTGCCAGCAGCGGGGGCCCAGCCTACGAGCAGTACTTC. Translated, it gives CASSGGPAYEQYF. This chain uses TRBV5-6 with TRBJ2-7, with a weak D call TRBD1 (6 bases). The length of the CDR3 is 13 residues. Germline V gives CDR1 SGHDT, CDR2 YYEEEE. V was shortened by 4 bases and J by 2 bases, with 10 bases between the two germline ends.

This clonotype came up many times. The V gene is TRBV24-1, the J gene TRBJ2-7; the D gene is possibly TRBD1 (6 bases). The CDR3 extends over 14 amino acids. CDR1 is KGHDR and CDR2 is SFDVKD in the germline V gene. V was cut by 6 bases and J by 1 base, with 12 bases left in between. The CDR3 DNA sequence: TGTGCCACCAGTAGGGCAGGGGAGTCCTACGAGCAGTACTTC. Residues: CATSRAGESYEQYF.

This chain uses TRBV7-9 with TRBJ1-1, with a tentative D call TRBD1 (5 bases). Germline values: CDR1 SEHNR, CDR2 FQNEAQ (reference sequence). The CDR3 is 17 residues long. Trimming pared 2 bases from V and 4 bases from J, leaving 20 bases between. The CDR3 coding sequence is TGTGCCAGCAGCTTATCAAAGTTGGGGGGTTGGGGCACTGAAGCTTTCTTT. Amino acid sequence: CASSLSKLGGWGTEAFF.

The rearrangement links TRBV12-3 or TRBV12-4 to TRBJ2-1; 12 bases are shared with TRBD1. J lost 6 bases, V lost 9 bases, and 9 bases had no gene match. The CDR3 has 15 amino acids. This chain's CDR3 is CASSSGTGGFNEQFF. For the CDR3, the DNA is TGTGCCAGTTCATCAGGGACAGGGGGCTTCAATGAGCAGTTCTTC.

This clonotype appeared many times. The rearrangement uses TRBV25-1 and TRBJ2-3; TRBD2 matches at 7 bases. This CDR3 comprises 15 residues. V shed 7 bases, J shed 2 bases, and the junction held 9 bases outside the gene matches. CDR1 MGHDK and CDR2 SYGVNS come from the germline V gene. CDR3 coding DNA: TGTGCCAGCACCTCGCCGGGACTACACACAGATACGCAGTATTTT. The encoded protein is CASTSPGLHTDTQYF.

This clonotype was seen at least ten times. The chain employs TRBV19 and TRBJ2-1; 9 nucleotides align to TRBD2. In germline, CDR1 is LNHDA, CDR2 SQIVND (reference sequence). V was clipped by 9 bases and J by 2 bases; unmatched bases: 5. This CDR3 has 14 residues. CDR3 in amino acids: CASHSGSAYNEQFF. For the CDR3, the DNA is TGTGCCAGCCATAGCGGGAGTGCCTACAATGAGCAGTTCTTC.

This clonotype was detected ten times or more. CDR3 loop: CASSVTNGRLNTEAFF. DNA for the CDR3: TGCGCCAGCAGTGTCACCAATGGCAGACTGAACACTGAAGCTTTCTTT. The rearrangement links TRBV4-1 to TRBJ1-1, with D unclear. Deletions cut 6 bases from V and 0 bases from J, with 17 bases between. Germline lookup yields CDR1 MGHRA and CDR2 YSYEKL. The CDR3 runs to 16 residues.

This clonotype came up a few times. The chain combines TRBV11-3 with TRBJ1-1; TRBD1 aligns across 7 bases. The CDR3 totals 16 residues. With V trimmed by 4 bases and J by 0 bases, 8 bases remained unmatched. The germline V gene has CDR1 SGHNT and CDR2 YENEEA. The DNA for the CDR3 is TGTGCCAGCAGCTCAGTCAGACAGGGAATGAACACTGAAGCTTTCTTT. Translated: CASSSVRQGMNTEAFF. The variable domain in full, completed from reference TRBV11-3 and TRBJ1-1, reads EAGVVQSPRYKIIEKKQPVAFWCNPISGHNTLYWYLQNLGQGPELLIRYENEEAVDDSQLPKDRFSAERLKGVDSTLKIQPAELGDSAVYLCASSSVRQGMNTEAFFGQGTRLTVV.

The gene calls are TRBV18 and TRBJ2-7, with 9 bases lining up with TRBD1. Germline values: CDR1 KGHSH, CDR2 LQKENI. V lost 3 bases to trimming and J lost 5 bases; unmatched junction nucleotides: 17. This CDR3 has 18 residues. The CDR3 is CASSPRQPGTGWTNEQYF. DNA of the CDR3: TGTGCCAGCTCACCCCGACAACCAGGGACAGGGTGGACAAACGAGCAGTACTTC.

This clonotype showed up just a few times. The chain recombines TRBV11-2 with TRBJ1-4; D unresolved. The CDR3 is 15 residues long. V lost 1 base and J lost 6, with 12 bases in between. Germline V CDR1 and CDR2: SGHAT, FQNNGV. CDR3 bases: TGTGCCAGCAGCTTAGTTCTGGGGTCGGATGAAAAACTGTTTTTT. Protein product: CASSLVLGSDEKLFF.

In its sample, this clonotype was seen a few times. This sequence joins TRBV20-1 and TRBJ2-7; TRBD2 agrees at 9 bases. From germline, CDR1 is DFQATT and CDR2 SNEGSKA (reference sequence). Germline trimming cut 6 bases from V and 3 bases from J; bases unmatched to any gene: 9. The CDR3 runs to 14 residues. DNA of the CDR3: TGCAGTGCCCTCCGCGGGGGGGGTCGCTACGAGCAGTACTTC. Translating gives CSALRGGGRYEQYF.

This clonotype appeared a few times. The chain links TRBV4-2 to TRBJ1-4, with D unclear. V lost 1 base and J lost 5, with 8 bases in between. From germline, CDR1 is LGHNA and CDR2 YNFKEQ. The CDR3 consists of 14 residues. CDR3 region: CASSQVRENEKLFF. CDR3 coding DNA: TGTGCCAGCAGCCAAGTACGAGAAAATGAAAAACTGTTTTTT.

This clonotype was seen a few times. The CDR3: CASSLGTGEKLFF. CDR3 DNA sequence: TGCGCCAGCAGCTTGGGGACGGGGGAAAAACTGTTTTTT. J is TRBJ1-4 and V is TRBV5-1, with D unresolved. V gave up 0 bases and J gave up 8 bases, with 8 bases separating them. This CDR3 comprises 13 residues. The germline V gene has CDR1 SGHRS and CDR2 YFSETQ.

A few counts support this clonotype. This chain's CDR3 is CASRGRVFEPQHF. CDR3 DNA: TGTGCCAGCCGGGGACGGGTCTTTGAGCCCCAGCATTTT. The genes are TRBV28 and TRBJ1-5, with D possibly matching TRBD1 (5 bases). This CDR3 has 13 residues. Between the trimmed V and J ends, which lost 8 bases and 8 bases, there was a span of 16 bases. CDR1 MDHEN and CDR2 SYDVKM come from the germline V gene.

The chain links TRBV7-8 to TRBJ2-7; D possibly corresponds to TRBD2 (6 bases). The V and J ends lost 5 bases and 9 bases respectively, with 26 bases between them. This CDR3 comprises 16 residues. Germline V lookup: CDR1 SGHVS, CDR2 FQNEAQ. The CDR3 coding sequence is TGTGCCAGCAGCCCCTTGGCGGGGCATGACCTACGAGGGCAGTACTTC. This encodes CASSPLAGHDLRGQYF.

This clonotype was recorded at least ten times. V usage is TRBV29-1 and J usage is TRBJ1-3; D ambiguous. This CDR3 has 11 amino acids. The V gene's germline CDR1 is SQVTM and CDR2 ANQGSEA. Trimming stripped 5 bases from V and 4 bases from J, with 6 bases between. CDR3: CSVLTGNTIYF. The CDR3 DNA reads TGCAGCGTTCTGACAGGAAACACCATATATTTT.

In its sample, this clonotype was seen many times. The chain employs TRBV7-2 and TRBJ2-1; D call uncertain. Germline CDR1 SGHTA, CDR2 FQGNSA. The ends were cut back, 0 bases at V and 15 bases at J, with 12 bases in the middle. The CDR3 sequence is 12 residues long. The CDR3 loop reads CASSLANSVGFF. The DNA of the CDR3 is TGTGCCAGCAGCTTAGCTAACAGCGTGGGGTTCTTC.

The chain is built from TRBV7-2 and TRBJ2-5; TRBD1 aligns across 7 bases. The CDR3 extends over 16 amino acids. The V gene's germline CDR1 is SGHTA and CDR2 FQGNSA. The trim removed 1 base at V and 1 base at J, leaving 6 bases unmatched. Here the CDR3 DNA reads TGTGCCAGCAGCTTAGGGACAGGATGGGGCCAAGAGACCCAGTACTTC. Its protein is CASSLGTGWGQETQYF.

This sequence joins TRBV5-1 and TRBJ1-1; tentative D call: TRBD1 (6 bases). The germline V and J ends were trimmed by 7 bases and 2 bases, with 21 bases remaining between them. CDR1 and CDR2 from the germline V gene are SGHRS and YFSETQ. This CDR3 has 16 residues. The CDR3 reads CASRYIGGLDNTEAFF. The CDR3 DNA sequence: TGCGCCAGCCGTTACATCGGGGGGCTAGACAACACTGAAGCTTTCTTT.

This clonotype occurred a few times. The V call is TRBV27, the J call TRBJ2-7, with D perhaps matching TRBD1 or TRBD2 (5 bases each). Trimming cost V 6 bases and J 2 bases, with 11 bases left between them. The germline gives CDR1 MNHEY, CDR2 SMNVEV (reference sequence). The CDR3 covers 13 residues. CDR3 coding DNA: TGTGCCAGCAGCGTGGGACGAACCTACGAGCAGTACTTC. It yields the protein CASSVGRTYEQYF.

On this clonotype itself: The junction shows a germline mismatch at one end, possibly a read error. This chain connects TRBV5-1 to TRBJ2-7, with 7 bases that match TRBD1. Germline V gene lookup returns CDR1 SGHRS and CDR2 YFSETQ. CDR3 length: 12 residues. Written as DNA, the CDR3 is TGCGCCAGCAGCGACAGGGTGGCCGAGCTGTACTTC. It specifies CASSDRVAELYF.

In this sample, this clonotype turned up a few times. The V and J genes are TRBV28 and TRBJ1-2, with unresolved D. V shed 5 bases and J shed 8 bases, with 12 bases lying between them. CDR3 length: 12 residues. Germline V gene sequence: CDR1 MDHEN, CDR2 SYDVKM. The CDR3 spells CASSALVGGYTF. The CDR3 coding sequence is TGTGCCAGCAGTGCCCTTGTAGGAGGCTACACCTTC.

The chain is built from TRBV27 and TRBJ2-5; D is unresolved. CDR1 and CDR2 (germline): MNHEY, SMNVEV (reference sequence). Trimming left V 10 bases short and J 2 bases short, with 8 bases between. The CDR3 length is 11 residues. This CDR3 reads CANKEQETQYF. The CDR3 bases are TGTGCCAACAAGGAACAAGAGACCCAGTACTTC.

This clonotype came up a few times. J is TRBJ1-3 and V is TRBV6-2 or TRBV6-3; D not resolved. The CDR3 extends over 14 amino acids. The germline gives CDR1 MNHEY, CDR2 SVGEGT. V gave up 6 bases and J gave up 0 bases, with 9 bases separating them. This CDR3 reads CASRLGGSGNTIYF. CDR3 DNA: TGTGCCAGCAGACTAGGAGGCTCTGGAAACACCATATATTTT.

This clonotype was recorded at least ten times. The junction shows a germline mismatch at one end, possibly a read error. The V and J genes are TRBV12-3 or TRBV12-4 and TRBJ2-5, with TRBD1 matching over 9 bases. The CDR3 has 12 residues. CDR3 in DNA: TGTGCCAGCAGCTATGGGACAGGGCCTCCAGCCTTC. Protein: CASSYGTGPPAF.

This clonotype has a handful of counts. The genes are TRBV2 and TRBJ2-3; D is unresolved. Deletions cut 4 bases from V and 9 bases from J, with 11 bases between. Germline-derived CDR1 and CDR2 are SNHLY and FYNNEI. The CDR3 has 12 amino acids. The CDR3 loop reads CASSATALTQYF. DNA for the CDR3: TGTGCCAGCAGTGCGACTGCACTAACGCAGTATTTT.